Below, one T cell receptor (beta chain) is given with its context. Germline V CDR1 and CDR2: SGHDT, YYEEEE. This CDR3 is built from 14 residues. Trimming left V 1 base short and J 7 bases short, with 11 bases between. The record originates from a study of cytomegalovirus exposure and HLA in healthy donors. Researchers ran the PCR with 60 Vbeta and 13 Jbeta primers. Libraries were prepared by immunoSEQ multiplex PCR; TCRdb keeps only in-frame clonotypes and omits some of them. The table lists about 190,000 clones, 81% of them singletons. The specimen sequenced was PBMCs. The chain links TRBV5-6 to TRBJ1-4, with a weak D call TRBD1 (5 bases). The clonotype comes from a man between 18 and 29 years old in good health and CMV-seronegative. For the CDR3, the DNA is TGTGCCAGCAGCTTGCAGCAGGGAGGTGAAAAACTGTTTTTT. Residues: CASSLQQGGEKLFF.